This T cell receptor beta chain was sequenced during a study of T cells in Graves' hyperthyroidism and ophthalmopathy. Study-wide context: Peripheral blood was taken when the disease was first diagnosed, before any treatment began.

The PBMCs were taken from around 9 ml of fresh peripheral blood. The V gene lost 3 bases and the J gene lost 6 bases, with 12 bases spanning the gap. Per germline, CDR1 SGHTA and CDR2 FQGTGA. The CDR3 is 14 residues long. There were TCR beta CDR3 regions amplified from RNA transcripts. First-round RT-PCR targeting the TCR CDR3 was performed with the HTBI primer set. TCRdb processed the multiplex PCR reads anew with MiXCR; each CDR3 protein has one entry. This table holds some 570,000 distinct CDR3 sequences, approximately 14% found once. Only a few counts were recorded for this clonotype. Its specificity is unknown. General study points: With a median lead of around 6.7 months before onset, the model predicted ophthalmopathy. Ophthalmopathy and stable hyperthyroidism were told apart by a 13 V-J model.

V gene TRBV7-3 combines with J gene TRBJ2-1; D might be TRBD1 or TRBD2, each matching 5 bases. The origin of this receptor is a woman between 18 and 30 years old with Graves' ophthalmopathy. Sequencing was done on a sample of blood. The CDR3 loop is CASSFSGAFNEQFF. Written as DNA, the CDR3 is TGTGCCAGCAGCTTCTCCGGGGCATTCAATGAGCAGTTCTTC.